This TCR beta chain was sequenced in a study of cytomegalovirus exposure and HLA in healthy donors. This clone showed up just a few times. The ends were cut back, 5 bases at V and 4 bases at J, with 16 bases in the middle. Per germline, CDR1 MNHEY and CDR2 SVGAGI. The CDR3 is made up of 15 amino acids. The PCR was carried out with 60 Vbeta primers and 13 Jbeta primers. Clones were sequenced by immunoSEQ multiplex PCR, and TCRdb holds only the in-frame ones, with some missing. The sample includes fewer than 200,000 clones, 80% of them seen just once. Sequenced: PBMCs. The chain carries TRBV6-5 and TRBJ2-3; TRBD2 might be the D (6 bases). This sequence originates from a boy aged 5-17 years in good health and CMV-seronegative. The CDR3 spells CASSTRDVNSDTQYF. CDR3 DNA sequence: TGTGCCAGCAGTACGCGGGACGTGAATTCAGATACGCAGTATTTT.